This T cell receptor beta chain derives from a study of blood T cell repertoires in COVID-19. Study background: Some COVID-19 samples were acute and others convalescent; all came from the United States, Italy and Spain.

This clone was recorded once. CDR3 length equals 17 residues. V gave up 0 bases and J gave up 9 bases, with 21 bases separating them. Germline values: CDR1 LGHDT, CDR2 YNNKEL (reference sequence). Methods used by the authors: Counts of nucleated cells, estimated from reference gene primer amplification, were obtained. Method: immunoSEQ multiplex PCR; TCRdb's copy keeps in-frame clones and lacks some. V and J calls and clone size are as listed in that table; D and trimming were resolved from the DNA. In the table there are about 400,000 clones, about 89% of which are singletons. The chain uses TRBV3-1 (or the pseudogene TRBV3-2) and TRBJ1-5, with D perhaps matching TRBD1 (5 bases). The material sequenced was peripheral blood. The clonotype comes from a man between 35 and 55 years old with acute or convalescent COVID-19. CDR3 amino acids: CASSQELGGSGVGPQHF. The CDR3, as DNA: TGTGCCAGCAGCCAAGAATTGGGGGGGTCGGGGGTAGGGCCCCAGCATTTT.